The 20 T cell receptor beta chains presented below share a single source sample, sequenced in a study of beta chain features in type 1 diabetes. Sequencing targeted expressed TCRB transcripts, as all isolated RNA had been reverse transcribed. Assay used: immunoSEQ multiplex PCR; TCRdb lists only in-frame clones, some missing. The sample shows a few hundred thousand clones, around 10% of them seen only once. The sequenced sample consisted of naive CD4+ T cells from blood. These receptors came from a woman in her thirties in good health.

The V gene is TRBV14, the J gene TRBJ2-7, with 8 bases fitting TRBD2. This CDR3 has 16 amino acids. J gave up 5 bases and V 4 bases, and 13 bases lay outside the gene matches. Germline CDR1 is SGHDN and CDR2 is FVKESK. The DNA for the CDR3 is TGTGCCAGCAGCCCCCGAGGGGGACTAGGGGACCACGAGCAGTACTTC. Translating it yields CASSPRGGLGDHEQYF. The variable domain in full, completed from reference TRBV14 and TRBJ2-7, reads EAGVTQFPSHSVIEKGQTVTLRCDPISGHDNLYWYRRVMGKEIKFLLHFVKESKQDESGMPNNRFLAERTGGTYSTLKVQPAELEDSGVYFCASSPRGGLGDHEQYFGPGTRLTVT.

This clone turned up a few times. CDR3 nucleotide sequence: TGTGCCAGCAGTGAGAGGTGGGAGCAGTTCTTC. The encoded protein is CASSERWEQFF. The chain is built from TRBV25-1 and TRBJ2-1; no clear D gene. From germline, CDR1 is MGHDK and CDR2 SYGVNS. CDR3 length equals 11 residues. V was clipped by 3 bases and J by 10 bases, with 7 bases between them.

This sequence joins TRBV9 and TRBJ2-5, with 9 positions matching TRBD2. This CDR3 has 16 residues. The germline gives CDR1 SGDLS, CDR2 YYNGEE. The trim removed 4 bases at V and 2 bases at J, leaving 9 bases unmatched. CDR3 DNA: TGTGCCAGCAGCCCCGCAGCGGGAGGCCCTCAAGAGACCCAGTACTTC. Its translation is CASSPAAGGPQETQYF.

The chain has TRBV15 and TRBJ2-5, with 8 nucleotides matching TRBD1. The V gene's germline CDR1 is LNHNV and CDR2 YYDKDF (reference sequence). Losses at the gene ends were 0 bases for V and 2 bases for J; bases not matched to a gene: 5. The length of the CDR3 is 16 residues. For the CDR3, the DNA is TGTGCCACCAGCAGAGATCAGGGGGCGGGTCAAGAGACCCAGTACTTC. Translated: CATSRDQGAGQETQYF.

This clone was seen a few times. This chain uses TRBV27 with TRBJ1-1; D perhaps matches TRBD1 (6 bases). The CDR3 has 13 amino acids. V was pared by 5 bases and J by 7 bases, with 14 bases between. Germline lookup yields CDR1 MNHEY and CDR2 SMNVEV (reference sequence). Written as DNA, the CDR3 is TGTGCCAGCAGTCGCTCCGGACAGCTTGAAGCTTTCTTT. Its protein is CASSRSGQLEAFF.

The rearrangement uses TRBV6-4 and TRBJ2-4; TRBD2 is a possible D gene (6 bases). Germline lookup yields CDR1 MRHNA and CDR2 SNTAGT. The CDR3 runs to 14 residues. The V gene lost 6 bases and the J gene lost 3 bases, with 12 bases spanning the gap. The chain's CDR3 is CASSWGVVKNIQYF. As DNA, the CDR3 is TGTGCCAGCAGCTGGGGGGTTGTCAAAAACATTCAGTACTTC.

This clone has a handful of counts. This chain joins TRBV18 and TRBJ2-4, with a tentative D call TRBD2 (6 bases). V was pared by 2 bases and J by 0 bases, with 14 bases between. This CDR3 region has 17 residues. Germline CDR1 reads KGHSH; CDR2 reads LQKENI. The CDR3 bases are TGTGCCAGCTCACCATTCCCGAGCGGGCTAGCCAAAAACATTCAGTACTTC. This codes for CASSPFPSGLAKNIQYF.

The J gene is TRBJ2-7, the V gene TRBV11-2; D call uncertain. There are 13 residues in the CDR3. The V gene's germline CDR1 is SGHAT and CDR2 FQNNGV. V lost 3 bases, J lost 4 bases, and 10 bases lay in between. This CDR3 is CASSFTPGYEQYF. CDR3 bases: TGTGCCAGCAGCTTTACTCCCGGGTACGAGCAGTACTTC. The entire variable domain, with the rest obtained from reference TRBV11-2 and TRBJ2-7, is as follows: EAGVAQSPRYKIIEKRQSVAFWCNPISGHATLYWYQQILGQGPKLLIQFQNNGVVDDSQLPKDRFSAERLKGVDSTLKIQPAKLEDSAVYLCASSFTPGYEQYFGPGTRLTVT.

This chain connects TRBV28 to TRBJ2-1; 7 bases agree with TRBD1. CDR3 length: 15 residues. J lost 0 bases, V lost 6 bases, and 5 bases had no gene match. Per the germline V gene, CDR1 is MDHEN and CDR2 is SYDVKM. Here the CDR3 reads CASRPYRGSYNEQFF. The CDR3, as DNA: TGTGCCAGCAGACCATACAGGGGCTCCTACAATGAGCAGTTCTTC.

There are a few counts of this clone. The chain employs TRBV28 and TRBJ2-2; 12 bases match TRBD2. V dropped 3 bases and J dropped 4; count of bases not matched to a gene: 6. CDR3 size: 17 residues. CDR1 is MDHEN, CDR2 SYDVKM, per germline. The CDR3 DNA reads as TGTGCCAGCAGTTTCGCTAGCGGGAGGGTCGGCACCGGGGAGCTGTTTTTT. Its translation is CASSFASGRVGTGELFF.

The CDR3 coding sequence is TGTGCCAGCAGTTTATTCGGACAGGGGAACACTGAAGCTTTCTTT. Translated, it gives CASSLFGQGNTEAFF. J is TRBJ1-1 and V is TRBV27; 8 bases agree with TRBD1. V gave up 1 base and J gave up 1 base; unmatched junction bases: 2. The CDR3 runs 15 residues. Germline values: CDR1 MNHEY, CDR2 SMNVEV (reference sequence).

This clone came up a few times. This chain joins TRBV29-1 and TRBJ2-1, with 7 bases fitting TRBD2. CDR3 length: 15 residues. V shed 4 bases and J 0 bases; nucleotides not matched to a gene: 6. The germline gives CDR1 SQVTM, CDR2 ANQGSEA. The CDR3 spells CSVVLWTSSYNEQFF. The CDR3 bases are TGCAGCGTTGTTCTCTGGACTAGCTCCTACAATGAGCAGTTCTTC.

The genes are TRBV29-1 and TRBJ1-2; D uncertain. Germline CDR1 is SQVTM and CDR2 is ANQGSEA. Trimming stripped 3 bases from V and 3 bases from J, with 11 bases between. CDR3 length: 13 amino acids. In DNA form, the CDR3 reads TGCAGCGTTGATACCTCCGGAGACTATGGCTACACCTTC. The encoded protein is CSVDTSGDYGYTF.

This chain links TRBV13 with TRBJ2-7; 9 positions agree with TRBD1. With 4 bases clipped from V and 4 bases from J, the junction kept 8 bases outside the gene matches. Germline CDR1 PRHDT, CDR2 FYEKMQ (reference sequence). The CDR3 spans 15 residues. CDR3 sequence: CASSSPGQGVYEQYF. For the CDR3, the DNA is TGTGCCAGCAGCTCCCCGGGACAGGGTGTGTACGAGCAGTACTTC.

The table lists this clone with a few counts. This chain uses TRBV7-2 with TRBJ2-3; 9 nucleotides match TRBD2. J was trimmed by 8 bases and V by 5 bases; bases with no gene match: 8. CDR1 is SGHTA and CDR2 is FQGNSA in the germline V gene. The CDR3 extends over 14 amino acids. The CDR3, as DNA: TGTGCCAGCAGCCCTAGCGGGAATGGTGCTACGCAGTATTTT. This sequence encodes CASSPSGNGATQYF. The full variable domain, completed using reference TRBV7-2 and TRBJ2-3, is GAGVSQSPSNKVTEKGKDVELRCDPISGHTALYWYRQSLGQGLEFLIYFQGNSAPDKSGLPSDRFSAERTGGSVSTLTIQRTQQEDSAVYLCASSPSGNGATQYFGPGTRLTVL.

The V call is TRBV7-8, the J call TRBJ2-2; D is perhaps TRBD1 (6 bases). The CDR3 runs to 15 residues. V shed 1 base and J shed 6 bases, with 12 bases lying between them. The V gene's germline CDR1 is SGHVS and CDR2 FQNEAQ. The CDR3 loop is CASSLEGVLSGELFF. CDR3 bases: TGTGCCAGCAGCTTAGAGGGGGTTCTCTCCGGGGAGCTGTTTTTT.

The chain uses TRBV25-1 and TRBJ2-1; 11 positions agree with TRBD2. The CDR3 consists of 17 residues. The junction had 4 bases not matched to a gene; V was cut back by 2 bases and J by 1 base. CDR1 is MGHDK, CDR2 SYGVNS, per germline. CDR3 amino acids: CASSEGTSGRSYNEQFF. Here the CDR3 DNA reads TGTGCCAGCAGTGAAGGTACTAGCGGGAGATCCTACAATGAGCAGTTCTTC.

This clone was recorded a few times. The V gene is TRBV6-5, the J gene TRBJ2-7, with D perhaps matching TRBD2 (6 bases). This CDR3 is built from 14 residues. The V end lost 9 bases, the J end lost 6 bases, and 21 bases lay between the germline ends. CDR1 and CDR2 from the germline V gene are MNHEY and SVGAGI. This CDR3 reads CASTPPGRKTEQYF. Written as DNA, the CDR3 is TGTGCCAGTACCCCCCCGGGGAGGAAAACCGAGCAGTACTTC.

V usage is TRBV10-3 and J usage is TRBJ2-5; D is undetermined. The germline V gene has CDR1 ENHRY and CDR2 SYGVKD. Trimming pared 5 bases from V and 2 bases from J, leaving 9 bases between. CDR3 length: 13 residues. The CDR3 sequence is CAISLGDQETQYF. CDR3 nucleotide sequence: TGTGCCATCAGTTTAGGAGATCAAGAGACCCAGTACTTC.

This clone was counted a few times. The chain has TRBV5-1 and TRBJ2-2; 8 nucleotides line up with TRBD1. Unmatched junction bases numbered 4, after V lost 4 bases and J lost 2 bases. Germline assignment: CDR1 SGHRS and CDR2 YFSETQ. This CDR3 has 15 amino acids. The CDR3 nucleotides read TGCGCCAGCAGCCCAGGACAGGGAAACACCGGGGAGCTGTTTTTT. Residues: CASSPGQGNTGELFF.